The sequence of this T cell receptor beta chain was determined in a study of siplizumab effects on memory and regulatory T cells. Profiled with immunoSEQ multiplex PCR; TCRdb holds only in-frame clones, not every one. This sample has roughly 50,000 clones, with 85% to 95% found just once. Study results and caveats: Sequences below about 10^-5 frequency were poorly captured. As a result, only a minor fraction of alloreactive clones mapped to unstimulated subsets. Mappable alloreactive CD4+ clones averaged approximately 69% Treg-derived with siplizumab versus 26.9% in controls. Naive T cells were seen as more diverse than memory cells and as major alloresponse contributors.

A remark on this clone: Its matching antigen is unknown.

CDR1 is SGHVS and CDR2 is FQNEAQ in the germline V gene. Trimming took off 3 bases at V and 5 bases at J, with 13 bases between the two ends. This CDR3 comprises 14 residues. Sequencing was carried out using CD8+ T cells sorted from blood. The chain employs TRBV7-8 and TRBJ2-5; D tentatively fits TRBD1 or TRBD2 (5 bases each). The TCR comes from a human donor in good health. The CDR3 is CASSLGPGFETQYF. The CDR3 DNA reads TGTGCCAGCAGCTTGGGACCTGGGTTTGAGACCCAGTACTTC. The full variable domain, completed using reference TRBV7-8 and TRBJ2-5, is GAGVSQSPRYKVAKRGQDVALRCDPISGHVSLFWYQQALGQGPEFLTYFQNEAQLDKSGLPSDRFFAERPEGSVSTLKIQRTQQEDSAVYLCASSLGPGFETQYFGPGTRLLVL.